The entry below gives a single T cell receptor beta chain sequence along with its context. Its antigen is currently not known. No quality values exist for individual bases; no much larger clone is one base distant. The data belong to a study of blood T cell repertoires in COVID-19 (TCRdb year 2020). General notes on the study: Samples covering the acute and convalescent phases of COVID-19 were provided by collaborators in the United States, Italy and Spain. The repertoires were released in a freely available public database intended as a resource for research on the immune response to SARS-CoV-2. The material from the prospective study consisted of cDNA or gDNA derived from T cells, B-cell-depleted T cells, or PBMCs. The samples were drawn from the first 160 participants of the ongoing ImmuneRACE study and from 1,254 subjects provided by 6 global collaborators. Where HLA class I and class II types were available, the types were taken from metadata supplied by the sample provider, not from assay-based typing. Deeply sampled blood TCRbeta repertoires from subjects exposed to, actively infected with, or recovered from COVID-19 were included in the dataset. The sample metadata nearly always contained a de-identified subject ID, COVID-19 status, age in years and sex. Findings and caveats that apply to the study as a whole: Clinical and demographic metadata were provided uncurated, with the amount varying by source and participant.

The germline V gene supplies CDR1 KGHSH and CDR2 LQKENI. V is cut back by 3 bases and J by 7 bases, with 13 bases in the junction unmatched. The CDR3, cysteine through phenylalanine, is 17 amino acids long. Kept here is only the CDR3 DNA, which spans 51 bases and is read in frame from base 1. TCRbeta CDR3 regions were amplified from genomic DNA by means of the immunoSEQ Assay, a bias-controlled multiplex PCR. The paper's data handling went like this. The number of nucleated cells in each sample was estimated from the amplification of reference gene primers within the assay. To quantify the absolute abundance of each unique TCRbeta CDR3 rearrangement, sequence reads were collapsed and filtered. Productive Simpson clonality was computed per sample as the square root of Simpson's diversity index over productive rearrangements. Drawn from immuneACCESS, this table holds only the in-frame rearrangements with V and J called that TCRdb kept. Clones are partly lost; checked studies trace under half to an unresolved V gene and leave the rest unexplained. That table gives V, J and clone size, and the DNA gave D and trimming. The table for this sample lists approximately 330,000 clones; approximately 89% of them were counted only once. The ten largest clonotypes hold roughly 10% of the sample.

In the prospective study, participants were roughly 18 to 89 years old, resided in 24 geographic areas of the United States, and were enrolled through a virtual design. Cohort assignment in the prospective study relied on participant-reported clinical history from a screening survey and a study questionnaire. Recovered participants in ImmuneRACE Cohort 3 were defined as having two consecutive negative NP/OP PCR tests, clearance from a healthcare professional, or resolution of symptoms. In the prospective study, mobile phlebotomists collected whole blood, serum and a nasopharyngeal or oropharyngeal swab from each participant. Additional blood draws and questionnaires over a 2-month period could optionally be provided by prospective study participants. Before DNA extraction, blood samples from the prospective study were shipped at room temperature or frozen.

This chain joins TRBV18 to TRBJ1-2, and 11 junctional nucleotides match TRBD1. Sequenced material: PBMCs or T cells enriched from blood (not recorded which). The sequence was obtained from a woman aged 25 to 45 who had recovered from COVID-19. The CDR3 has the sequence CASSPTGQGARGGGYTF. The DNA reads as follows: TGTGCCAGCTCACCTACTGGACAGGGGGCGCGAGGAGGTGGCTACACCTTC.